The sequence of this T cell receptor beta chain was determined in a study of regulatory T cells in long-lasting Graves disease. Study observations and caveats: Public clonotype sharing was higher in persistent than newly diagnosed patients. Accuracy might have suffered from few samples.

Time point specified: newly diagnosed GD, antithyroid drugs for less than 3 months. Construction of the TCR library relied on RNA isolated from PBMCs. The source of the patients was an endocrinology department in Xi'an, China. EDTA tubes received approximately 9 milliliters of collected peripheral blood. Germline V gene sequence: CDR1 ENHRY, CDR2 SYGVKD. Trimming cost V 8 bases and J 8 bases, with 12 bases left between them. This CDR3 has 11 amino acids. Construction of the TCR beta libraries employed iRepertoire HTBI primers in conjunction with Arm-PCR of CDR3 regions. TCRdb processed the multiplex PCR reads anew with MiXCR; each CDR3 protein has one entry. Of 500,000 to 700,000 distinct CDR3 sequences listed, approximately 15% are singletons. This clonotype was observed a few times. Its antigen is unidentified. The same sample was also studied in work on T cells in Graves' hyperthyroidism and ophthalmopathy.

This sample comprised peripheral blood mononuclear cells (PBMCs), obtained at new diagnosis, from a patient treated with antithyroid drugs. The source of this sequence is a woman in her 30s with Graves disease. The chain carries TRBV10-3 and TRBJ1-2; no clear D gene. CDR3 DNA: TGTGCCATCTCGGGTGGCATCGGCTACACCTTC. It encodes CAISGGIGYTF.